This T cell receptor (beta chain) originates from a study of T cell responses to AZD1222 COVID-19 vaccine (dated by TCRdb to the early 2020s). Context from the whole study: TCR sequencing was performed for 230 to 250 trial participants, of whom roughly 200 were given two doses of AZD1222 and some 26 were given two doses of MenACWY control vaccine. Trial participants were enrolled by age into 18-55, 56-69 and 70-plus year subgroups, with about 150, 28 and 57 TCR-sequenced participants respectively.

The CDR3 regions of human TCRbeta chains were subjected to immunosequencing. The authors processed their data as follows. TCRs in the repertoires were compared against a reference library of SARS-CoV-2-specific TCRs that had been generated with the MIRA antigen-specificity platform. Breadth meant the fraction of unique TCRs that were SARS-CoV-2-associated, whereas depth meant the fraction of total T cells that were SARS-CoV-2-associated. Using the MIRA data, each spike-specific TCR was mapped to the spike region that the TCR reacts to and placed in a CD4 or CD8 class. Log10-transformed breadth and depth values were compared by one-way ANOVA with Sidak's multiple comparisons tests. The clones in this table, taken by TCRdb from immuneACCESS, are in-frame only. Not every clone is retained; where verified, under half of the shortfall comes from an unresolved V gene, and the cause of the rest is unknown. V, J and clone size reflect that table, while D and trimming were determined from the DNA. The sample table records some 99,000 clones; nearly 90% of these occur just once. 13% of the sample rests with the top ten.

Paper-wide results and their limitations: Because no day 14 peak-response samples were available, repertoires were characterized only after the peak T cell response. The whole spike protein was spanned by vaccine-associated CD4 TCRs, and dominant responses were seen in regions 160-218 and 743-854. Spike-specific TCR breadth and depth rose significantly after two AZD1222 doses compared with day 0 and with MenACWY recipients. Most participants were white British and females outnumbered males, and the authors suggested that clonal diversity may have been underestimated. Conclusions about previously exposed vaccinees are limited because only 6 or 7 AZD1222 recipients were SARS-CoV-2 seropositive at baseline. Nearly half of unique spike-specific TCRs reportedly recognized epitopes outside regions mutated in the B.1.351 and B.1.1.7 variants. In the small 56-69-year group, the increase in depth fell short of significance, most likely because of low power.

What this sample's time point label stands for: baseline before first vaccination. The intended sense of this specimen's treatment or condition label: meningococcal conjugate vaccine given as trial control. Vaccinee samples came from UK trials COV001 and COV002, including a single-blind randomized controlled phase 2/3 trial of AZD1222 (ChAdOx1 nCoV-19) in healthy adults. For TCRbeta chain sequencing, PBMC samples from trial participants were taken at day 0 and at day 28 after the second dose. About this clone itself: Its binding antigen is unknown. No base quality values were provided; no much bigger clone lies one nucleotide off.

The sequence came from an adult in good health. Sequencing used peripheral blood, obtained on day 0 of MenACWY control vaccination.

For the CDR3, the sequence is CSVGETQYF. The bases read TGCAGCGTTGGGGAGACCCAGTACTTC. The sequence links TRBV29-1 to TRBJ2-5, with no confidently assigned D gene. The CDR3 goes from the cysteine to the phenylalanine over 9 residues. The sequence is cut down to CDR3 DNA, 27 bases in frame from base 1. V is cut by 4 bases and J by 5 bases, and the space between the germline ends is 2 bases. CDR1 and CDR2, per the germline V gene, are SQVTM and ANQGSEA.